The 29 T cell receptor beta chains below were found in one sample sequenced in a study of blood T cells in healthy people across ages. A sample-barcoded 5' primer and a J-beta primer mix were used in a second PCR of about 7 to 11 cycles. Via MiXCR, TCRdb re-called the 5' RACE reads, giving one row per CDR3 protein. Here the sample spans some 1.4 million distinct CDR3 sequences, roughly 40% being singletons. Sequencing used blood. These TCRs come from a woman under 30 in good health.

This clonotype was picked up a small number of times. The chain carries TRBV6-1 and TRBJ1-2; D perhaps matches TRBD1 (6 bases). Looked up from germline, CDR1 is MNHNS and CDR2 is SASEGT. The V and J ends lost 8 bases and 8 bases respectively, with 18 bases between them. The CDR3 totals 13 residues. The CDR3 region is CASGPVGGQGYTF. The CDR3 nucleotides are TGTGCCAGCGGTCCCGTGGGGGGCCAGGGCTACACCTTC.

V usage is TRBV25-1 and J usage is TRBJ2-2, with 7 nucleotides matching TRBD2. The CDR3 is 17 amino acids. Germline V gene lookup returns CDR1 MGHDK and CDR2 SYGVNS. Unmatched junction bases numbered 9, after V lost 3 bases and J lost 2 bases. The CDR3 DNA follows: TGTGCCAGCAGTGATTCCCCTAGCGGTGCTAACACCGGGGAGCTGTTTTTT. Its translation: CASSDSPSGANTGELFF.

Worth noting for this clonotype: Being one base from a much bigger clone, this may be a read error. The chain has TRBV12-3 or TRBV12-4 and TRBJ2-3; 9 nucleotides line up with TRBD2. The CDR3 consists of 16 residues. The CDR3 reads CASSLTSGLSTDAQYF. CDR3 in DNA: TGTGCCAGCAGCCTGACTAGCGGCCTTAGCACAGATGCGCAGTATTTT.

This clonotype was recorded a few times. CDR3 coding DNA: TGTGCCAGCAAGGGCGGCTCCTACAATGAGCAGTTCTTC. It codes for CASKGGSYNEQFF. The chain combines TRBV28 with TRBJ2-1, with no clear D. CDR1 and CDR2 (germline): MDHEN, SYDVKM. The CDR3 contains 13 residues. V lost 7 bases and J 0 bases, leaving 7 bases between the germline ends.

The chain carries TRBV11-2 and TRBJ2-3, with a possible D match to TRBD2 (5 bases). This CDR3 comprises 17 residues. Germline CDR1 SGHAT, CDR2 FQNNGV. Trimming took off 2 bases at V and 3 bases at J, with 18 bases between the two ends. CDR3 sequence reads: CASSLIPPGRETDTQYF. DNA for the CDR3: TGTGCCAGCAGCTTAATCCCCCCGGGAAGGGAGACAGATACGCAGTATTTT.

The gene calls are TRBV6-2 or TRBV6-3 and TRBJ1-1; D unclear. The CDR3 covers 17 residues. Trimming left V 1 base short and J 5 bases short, with 20 bases between. Germline CDR1 reads MNHEY; CDR2 reads SVGEGT. In DNA, the CDR3 is TGTGCCAGCAGTTACTGGACCGGGGAGGGCTGGCGAACTGAAGCTTTCTTT. It encodes CASSYWTGEGWRTEAFF.

The table lists this clonotype with a few counts. V is TRBV7-2 and J is TRBJ2-1, with TRBD2 as a possible D gene (5 bases). The J call may not be correct, given that the DNA end is closer to TRBJ2-7. Germline V gene sequence: CDR1 SGHTA, CDR2 FQGNSA. This CDR3 is 14 amino acids long. CDR3 residues: CASSLGLPYNEQYF. The CDR3 DNA reads as TGTGCCAGCAGCTTAGGACTACCCTACAATGAGCAGTACTTC.

This clonotype was counted a few times. The chain uses TRBV4-1 and TRBJ2-5; maybe TRBD1 (7 bases). The CDR3 runs 14 residues. Germline V gives CDR1 MGHRA, CDR2 YSYEKL. Deletions cut 4 bases from V and 4 bases from J, with 13 bases between. CDR3 nucleotide sequence: TGCGCCAGCAGCCTTGTCAGGGGGGTAGAGACCCAGTACTTC. It specifies CASSLVRGVETQYF.

This clonotype has only a few counts. The J gene is TRBJ2-7, the V gene TRBV27, with 9 bases fitting TRBD1. This CDR3 has 13 amino acids. Looked up from germline, CDR1 is MNHEY and CDR2 is SMNVEV (reference sequence). V lost 6 bases to trimming and J lost 5 bases; unmatched junction nucleotides: 5. The DNA for the CDR3 is TGTGCCAGCAGGGGGACAGGGTCGAACGAGCAGTACTTC. Translated, it gives CASRGTGSNEQYF.

CDR3 bases: TGCGCCAGCAGCACGGGGACAGACTACAATGAGCAGTTCTTC. Its translation is CASSTGTDYNEQFF. This sequence joins TRBV5-1 and TRBJ2-1; 7 bases are shared with TRBD1. The CDR3 is 14 residues long. Trimming cost V 4 bases and J 3 bases; bases outside gene matches: 4. Germline V gene sequence: CDR1 SGHRS, CDR2 YFSETQ.

This clonotype was seen a few times. This chain connects TRBV27 to TRBJ1-5; D is unresolved. The V gene's germline CDR1 is MNHEY and CDR2 SMNVEV (reference sequence). There are 14 residues in the CDR3. Trimming left V 6 bases short and J 2 bases short, with 11 bases between. The DNA of the CDR3 is TGTGCCAGCAGAAGTTGGGCGCGCAATCAGCCCCAGCATTTT. Residues: CASRSWARNQPQHF.

V gene TRBV29-1 combines with J gene TRBJ2-5; 11 nucleotides line up with TRBD2. The CDR3 runs to 15 residues. With V trimmed by 3 bases and J by 11 bases, 14 bases remained unmatched. Germline CDR1 and CDR2: SQVTM and ANQGSEA. In nucleotides, the CDR3 is TGCAGCGTTGAGGGGACTAGCGGTCCCTACAATGAGCAGTACTTC. Protein sequence: CSVEGTSGPYNEQYF.

This chain links TRBV20-1 with TRBJ2-7; tentatively, D is TRBD1 (5 bases). The CDR3 runs to 14 residues. V lost 6 bases to trimming and J lost 5 bases, with 20 bases between them. Germline V gives CDR1 DFQATT, CDR2 SNEGSKA (reference sequence). The CDR3 spells CSATLAGKRDEQYF. The CDR3 DNA reads TGCAGTGCCACCCTGGCAGGGAAAAGAGACGAGCAGTACTTC.

The chain links TRBV9 to TRBJ2-7, with 10 bases identical to TRBD2. The CDR3 is 15 amino acids. The V and J ends lost 0 bases and 7 bases, in that order; junction bases with no gene match: 7. Germline assignment: CDR1 SGDLS and CDR2 YYNGEE. The CDR3, as DNA: TGTGCCAGCAGCGTAGTAGCCAGCGGGAGGGGTGAGCAGTACTTC. It is translated as CASSVVASGRGEQYF.

This rearrangement joins TRBV7-9 to TRBJ2-5, with 9 bases fitting TRBD2. The CDR3 extends over 16 amino acids. J was trimmed by 11 bases and V by 3 bases; bases with no gene match: 16. Germline V gene sequence: CDR1 SEHNR, CDR2 FQNEAQ (reference sequence). The CDR3 DNA follows: TGTGCCAGCAGCTTGATAGCGGGAGTTCTCCACAATGAGCAGTACTTC. Translated, it gives CASSLIAGVLHNEQYF.

This clonotype has at least ten counts. This chain connects TRBV7-3 to TRBJ1-6; no definite D call. V dropped 3 bases and J dropped 5 bases, with 8 bases sitting between them. Germline CDR1 SGHTA, CDR2 FQGTGA. The CDR3 extends over 14 amino acids. The CDR3 loop reads CASSLNSHNSPLHF. DNA for the CDR3: TGTGCCAGCAGCTTGAACAGTCATAATTCACCCCTCCACTTT.

CDR3 in amino acids: CASRKPITRGYGYTF. The DNA for the CDR3 is TGTGCCAGCAGAAAGCCCATTACCAGGGGGTATGGCTACACCTTC. V is TRBV21-1 and J is TRBJ1-2; the table's TRBD1 call for D was not verified on the DNA. TRBV21-1 is classified as a pseudogene. This CDR3 is 15 amino acids long.

V is TRBV28 and J is TRBJ1-1; no clear D gene. CDR1 and CDR2 from the germline V gene are MDHEN and SYDVKM. This CDR3 contains 10 residues. V lost 10 bases to trimming and J lost 4 bases, with 7 bases between them. CDR3 nucleotide sequence: TGTGCCACTACGGGCACTGAAGCTTTCTTT. It yields the protein CATTGTEAFF.

This clonotype has more than one count but fewer than ten. This chain joins TRBV20-1 and TRBJ2-1; TRBD2 aligns across 14 bases. The DNA end favors TRBJ2-7, so the J call may be wrong. In germline, CDR1 is DFQATT, CDR2 SNEGSKA (reference sequence). CDR3 length: 17 amino acids. The CDR3 DNA is TGCAGTGCTGGACTAGCGGGGGGCCTGATCTCCTACAATGAGCAGTACTTC. Protein: CSAGLAGGLISYNEQYF.

This clonotype appeared many times. CDR3 loop: CASSQGPGTEAFF. The CDR3 region has the DNA TGCGCCAGCAGCCAAGGTCCGGGCACTGAAGCTTTCTTT. The chain links TRBV4-1 to TRBJ1-1, with unresolved D. Trimming left V 1 base short and J 4 bases short, with 7 bases between. This CDR3 is 13 amino acids long. CDR1 MGHRA and CDR2 YSYEKL come from the germline V gene.

The rearrangement joins TRBV27 to TRBJ2-3; D is perhaps TRBD1 (6 bases). The CDR3 contains 15 residues. Trimming cost V 4 bases and J 4 bases, with 15 bases left between them. CDR1 is MNHEY and CDR2 is SMNVEV in the germline V gene (reference sequence). Here the CDR3 DNA reads TGTGCCAGCAGTTCCTCCAGGGGTCCCCCAGATACGCAGTATTTT. It translates to CASSSSRGPPDTQYF.

This sequence joins TRBV20-1 and TRBJ2-1, with D maybe TRBD2 (6 bases). Germline V gene data show CDR1 as DFQATT and CDR2 as SNEGSKA (reference sequence). This CDR3 contains 15 residues. Trimming took off 6 bases at V and 0 bases at J, with 15 bases between the two ends. CDR3 DNA: TGCAGTGCCCCTTCTAGCGTAGGCTCCTACAATGAGCAGTTCTTC. Its protein product is CSAPSSVGSYNEQFF.

The J gene is TRBJ2-5, the V gene TRBV6-5, with 8 positions matching TRBD2. V was pared by 5 bases and J by 11 bases, with 16 bases of the junction left unmatched. There are 15 residues in the CDR3. Germline CDR1 reads MNHEY; CDR2 reads SVGAGI. In DNA form, the CDR3 reads TGTGCCAGCAGTCATAGCGGGGAGGGGCCCAATGAGCAGTACTTC. The encoded protein is CASSHSGEGPNEQYF.

This chain connects TRBV7-9 to TRBJ1-1, with D hard to call. Trimming removed 1 base from V and 4 bases from J, with 10 bases in between. The CDR3 covers 14 residues. Germline values: CDR1 SEHNR, CDR2 FQNEAQ (reference sequence). The CDR3 reads CASSLVVVGTEAFF. The CDR3 DNA is TGTGCCAGCAGCTTAGTTGTGGTCGGCACTGAAGCTTTCTTT.

This clonotype came up a few times. V and J are TRBV7-8 and TRBJ2-5; no definite D call. CDR1 SGHVS and CDR2 FQNEAQ come from the germline V gene. V gave up 3 bases and J gave up 2 bases, with 19 bases separating them. The CDR3 spans 17 residues. The CDR3 DNA reads TGTGCCAGCAGCTTTGTCGGTCTATGGGCGGAACAAGAGACCCAGTACTTC. This sequence encodes CASSFVGLWAEQETQYF.

This clonotype was counted only a few times. V gene TRBV21-1 combines with J gene TRBJ2-1; TRBD2 was called by the table and not checked on the DNA. TRBV21-1 is described as a pseudogene. CDR3 length: 17 amino acids. The CDR3 DNA reads TGTGCCAGCAGGCTACTAGCGGGAAGGGCCTCCTACAATGAGCAGTTCTTC. It is translated as CASRLLAGRASYNEQFF.

The chain uses TRBV12-5 and TRBJ1-1; D not resolved. V lost 0 bases and J lost 0, with 8 bases in between. The CDR3 is 15 amino acids. Germline lookup yields CDR1 LGHNT and CDR2 FRNRAP. CDR3 DNA: TGTGCTAGTGGTTTGGTACTGGGTGTGAACACTGAAGCTTTCTTT. Protein sequence: CASGLVLGVNTEAFF.

The chain has TRBV7-2 and TRBJ1-1; TRBD1 might be the D (5 bases). Germline values: CDR1 SGHTA, CDR2 FQGNSA. Trimming took off 4 bases at V and 11 bases at J, with 14 bases between the two ends. The CDR3 sequence is 12 residues long. As DNA, the CDR3 is TGTGCCAGCAGCTCCAAGCGGGACTGGGCTTTCTTT. It is translated as CASSSKRDWAFF.

In the case of this clonotype: This may stem from a read error, because a much larger clone lies one nucleotide away. The chain recombines TRBV20-1 with TRBJ1-4; unclear D gene. Germline V gives CDR1 DFQATT, CDR2 SNEGSKA (reference sequence). This CDR3 has 11 residues. The CDR3, as DNA: TGCAACGCATCGGCCCAGGAAAAACTGTTTTTT. As protein: CNASAQEKLFF.